This T cell receptor beta chain was identified during a study of T cells expressing NK-cell markers. To note about this clonotype: Its target is unknown.

With UMIs, 5'RACE template switching was used to make TCR beta cDNA. TCRdb reanalyzed the 5' RACE reads, giving one entry per CDR3 protein sequence and no DNA. The sample is made up of roughly 390,000 distinct CDR3 sequences, and the top ten hold under 6.5% of it. Broader study findings: The leading position in the CD3+CD56-NKG2C+ fraction of a few donors also went to these clonotypes.

This CDR3 is built from 15 residues. Germline CDR1 DFQATT, CDR2 SNEGSKA (reference sequence). The sequencing sample was made of blood T cells: a sorted CD56 or NKG2C T cell subset, CD4+ or CD8+ T cells, or bulk PBMC T cells (not recorded which). The sequence was collected from a man aged 18-75 years in good health. The rearrangement links TRBV20-1 to TRBJ1-5; TCRdb calls TRBD1, which cannot be checked without DNA. The CDR3 here is CSAPQDRGENQPQHF.